This TCR beta chain originates from a study of T cells in Graves' hyperthyroidism and ophthalmopathy. General study results and limits: Researchers found most expanded thyroid clonotypes above 0.001 in blood as well. Ophthalmopathy, as predicted by the model, came a median about seven months after the prediction.

The CDR3 has 16 residues. Trimming stripped 1 base from V and 7 bases from J, with 14 bases between. In germline, CDR1 is SGHTA, CDR2 FQGNSA. On this clonotype itself: Its antigen is not identified.

TCR beta CDR3 sequences were amplified from RNA transcripts. Researchers ran a first-round RT-PCR on the TCR CDR3 using the HTBI primer set. Using its own MiXCR run on the multiplex PCR reads, TCRdb lists one record per CDR3 protein. The profile shows 550,000 to 700,000 distinct CDR3 sequences, roughly 46% of them singletons. What was sequenced was peripheral blood or thyroid tissue (not recorded which). This clonotype was obtained from an adult woman with Graves' disease, either hyperthyroidism or ophthalmopathy (not recorded which). The chain recombines TRBV7-2 with TRBJ1-6, with unresolved D. The CDR3 bases are TGTGCCAGCAGCTTAGATCGGCACCGCCAGAATTCACCCCTCCACTTT. Translated, it gives CASSLDRHRQNSPLHF.